Below are 12 T cell receptor beta chains sequenced from a single sample in a study of T cells in women clearing cervical HPV infection. TCRdb keeps only in-frame clones here, not all; method: immunoSEQ multiplex PCR. This table lists about 31,000 clones. Input material: blood buffy coat. The receptors originated from a woman aged 18 to 75 with a cervical HPV16 infection that either progressed to CIN3+ or cleared (not recorded which).

As for this clone: The read halts 3 residues ahead of the CDR3 end, with the missing end drawn from the germline J gene. The chain joins TRBV19 to TRBJ2-3; possible D gene TRBD1, 6 bases. The CDR3 is 16 residues long. Germline CDR1 is LNHDA and CDR2 is SQIVND (reference sequence). CDR3 amino acids: CASRPTRGQSNQPQYF. The CDR3 bases that were read are TGTGCCAGTAGACCAACCAGGGGACAAAGCAATCAGCCG.

A remark on this clone: The read halts 3 residues ahead of the CDR3 end, with the missing end drawn from the germline J gene. V usage is TRBV4-2 and J usage is TRBJ1-6; TRBD1 matches at 8 bases. This CDR3 region has 17 residues. CDR1 and CDR2 from the germline V gene are LGHNA and YNFKEQ. With 1 base clipped from V and 0 bases from J, the junction kept 2 bases outside the gene matches. CDR3 in amino acids: CASSQGDRSSYNSPLHF. Incomplete CDR3 DNA: TGTGCCAGCAGCCAAGGGGACAGGAGCTCCTATAATTCACCC.

For this clone: Read coverage stops 3 residues before the CDR3 terminus; the germline J gene supplies the remainder. The rearrangement uses TRBV6-2 or TRBV6-3 and TRBJ2-2; D possibly corresponds to TRBD1 (6 bases). Germline V gene sequence: CDR1 MNHEY, CDR2 SVGEGT. The CDR3 runs to 16 residues. The DNA read from the CDR3 is TGTGCCAGCAGCCCGCCATACAGGGCCGTGGCCAACGTG. Translated: CASSPPYRAVANV. The full CDR3 protein reads CASSPPYRAVANVLFF.

In regard to this clone: The CDR3 is cut off 3 residues early in the read; its end comes from the germline J gene. The chain carries TRBV29-1 and TRBJ2-5, with a tentative D call TRBD1 (6 bases). The CDR3 is 12 amino acids. Germline CDR1 SQVTM, CDR2 ANQGSEA. V was trimmed by 6 bases and J by 4 bases, leaving 12 bases between them. The CDR3 bases that were read are TGCAGCGTCCAACAGGGTTCAGAGACC. Its translation: CSVQQGSET. The CDR3, in full, reads CSVQQGSETQYF.

Note on this clone: The read falls 3 residues short of the CDR3 end, and the missing part is taken from the germline J gene. V gene TRBV14 combines with J gene TRBJ2-1; D may be TRBD1 (5 bases). The CDR3 has 14 amino acids. Germline V gene lookup returns CDR1 SGHDN and CDR2 FVKESK. The V and J ends lost 6 bases and 3 bases respectively, with 12 bases between them. The CDR3 region is CASSLQGVYNEQFF. CDR3 bases read: TGTGCCAGCAGTCTCCAAGGGGTCTACAATGAG.

Comments on this clone: The read is 3 residues too short to cover the CDR3 end, so that end is filled in from the germline J gene. The chain joins TRBV29-1 to TRBJ1-2, with a tentative D call TRBD1 (5 bases). The CDR3 covers 13 residues. Germline V CDR1 and CDR2: SQVTM, ANQGSEA. V was trimmed by 4 bases and J by 0 bases, leaving 9 bases between them. The CDR3 protein is CSVGGVANYGYTF. Partial CDR3 DNA: TGCAGCGTTGGGGGGGTAGCTAACTATGGC.

Comment on this clone: The read terminates 3 residues ahead of where the CDR3 ends, so the germline J gene completes it. V gene TRBV20-1 combines with J gene TRBJ2-1; D not resolved. The CDR3 covers 15 residues. Per the germline V gene, CDR1 is DFQATT and CDR2 is SNEGSKA (reference sequence). Trimming shortened V by 0 bases and J by 1 base, and 10 bases separated the two germline ends. The CDR3 region is CSARDVLVSYNEQFF. The CDR3 DNA, read in part, is TGCAGTGCTAGAGATGTCCTTGTTTCCTACAATGAG.

As concerns this clone: The read ends 3 residues before the CDR3 terminus; that terminus is restored from the germline J gene. The V and J genes are TRBV13 and TRBJ2-3, with 8 bases aligning to TRBD2. J gave up 6 bases and V 5 bases, and 10 bases lay outside the gene matches. This CDR3 spans 15 amino acids. Germline CDR1 PRHDT, CDR2 FYEKMQ (reference sequence). The chain's CDR3 is CASSPRGLVTDTQYF. Partial CDR3 DNA: TGTGCCAGCAGCCCAAGGGGACTAGTGACTGATACG.

A note on this clone: The CDR3 extends 3 residues past the end of the read, so its final part is completed from the germline J gene. V is TRBV7-9 and J is TRBJ1-1, with TRBD1 identical over 9 bases. Germline assignment: CDR1 SEHNR and CDR2 FQNEAQ (reference sequence). The CDR3 covers 15 residues. The V segment lost 2 bases and the J segment 4 bases; nucleotides outside the gene matches: 5. The CDR3 loop reads CASSLRDREGTEAFF. The CDR3 DNA, read in part, is TGTGCCAGCAGCTTACGGGACAGGGAGGGCACTGAA.

For this clone: The read ends 3 residues before the CDR3 terminus; that terminus is restored from the germline J gene. The chain has TRBV9 and TRBJ1-2, with 9 bases lining up with TRBD1. Per germline, CDR1 SGDLS and CDR2 YYNGEE. CDR3 length: 14 amino acids. V was clipped by 1 base and J by 4 bases; unmatched bases: 2. Incomplete CDR3 DNA: TGTGCCAGCAGCGTAAGACAGGGGGGCTATGGC. This translates into CASSVRQGGYG. The full CDR3 reads CASSVRQGGYGYTF.

A note on this clone: The same CDR3 arises from other DNA sequences in this sample as well. The CDR3 loop is CASSLTTGDQPQHF. The sequenced part of the CDR3 DNA is TGCGCCAGCAGCCTCACCACAGGGGATCAGCCC. V gene TRBV5-1 combines with J gene TRBJ1-5; 7 positions agree with TRBD1. The read comes to an end 3 residues before the CDR3 does, leaving the germline J gene to fill in the end. The CDR3 consists of 14 residues. The germline gives CDR1 SGHRS, CDR2 YFSETQ. The J segment lost 5 bases and the V segment lost 4 bases, leaving 6 bases of the junction unmatched.

Comment on this clone: One junction end does not reproduce the germline sequence, and a read error may be involved. The read ends 3 residues early relative to the CDR3; the germline J gene fills the gap. This sample also contains other DNA sequences that code for the same CDR3. The V call is TRBV7-6, the J call TRBJ1-3; D remains ambiguous. The CDR3 length is 17 residues. CDR1 and CDR2 from the germline V gene are SGHVS and FNYEAQ. CDR3: CASSLLPVVDSGNTIYF. The CDR3 bases that were read are TGTGCCAGCAGCTTATTGCCAGTGGTGGACTCTGGAAACACA.